This T cell receptor (beta chain) was identified during a study of blood T cells in healthy people across ages. General study results and limits: The fall in TCR beta diversity per million T cells was roughly linear with age.

With a J-beta primer mix and a sample-barcoded 5' primer, a second PCR ran roughly 7 to 11 cycles. A single record per CDR3 protein comes from TCRdb applying MiXCR to the 5' RACE reads. The sample lists roughly 730,000 distinct CDR3 sequences, roughly 50% occurring once. In the case of this clonotype: The target antigen is unknown.

CDR1 is SGHDN, CDR2 FVKESK, per germline. V lost 4 bases to trimming and J lost 6 bases, with 13 bases between them. CDR3 size: 13 residues. This TCR was sampled from a man aged 35 to 55 in good health. This sequence joins TRBV14 and TRBJ2-7; D gene uncertain. The sequenced sample was blood. The DNA for the CDR3 is TGTGCCAGCAGCCTAGAACTGACGGGCGAGCAGTACTTC. It yields the protein CASSLELTGEQYF.